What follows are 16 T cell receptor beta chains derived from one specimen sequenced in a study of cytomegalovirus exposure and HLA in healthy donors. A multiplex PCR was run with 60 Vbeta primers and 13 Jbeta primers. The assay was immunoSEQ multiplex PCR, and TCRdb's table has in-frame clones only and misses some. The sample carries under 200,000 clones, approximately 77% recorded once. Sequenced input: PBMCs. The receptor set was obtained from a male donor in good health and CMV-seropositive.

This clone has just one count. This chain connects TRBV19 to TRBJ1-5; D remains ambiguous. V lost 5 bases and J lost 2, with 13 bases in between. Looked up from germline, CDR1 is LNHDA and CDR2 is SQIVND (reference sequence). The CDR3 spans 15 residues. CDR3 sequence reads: CASSAPGWGNQPQHF. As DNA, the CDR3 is TGTGCCAGTAGTGCTCCGGGATGGGGCAATCAGCCCCAGCATTTT.

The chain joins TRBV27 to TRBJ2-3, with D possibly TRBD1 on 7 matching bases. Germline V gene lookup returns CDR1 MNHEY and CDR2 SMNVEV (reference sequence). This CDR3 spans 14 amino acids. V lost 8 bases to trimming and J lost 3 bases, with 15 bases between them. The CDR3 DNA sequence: TGTGCCAGCGGTCAGGGGGGCGTAACAGATACGCAGTATTTT. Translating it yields CASGQGGVTDTQYF.

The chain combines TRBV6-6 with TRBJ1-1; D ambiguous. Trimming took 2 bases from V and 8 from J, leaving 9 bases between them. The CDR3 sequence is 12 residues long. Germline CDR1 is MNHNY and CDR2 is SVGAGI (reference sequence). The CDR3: CASSYDLREAFF. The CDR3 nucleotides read TGTGCCAGCAGTTACGATTTGAGGGAAGCTTTCTTT.

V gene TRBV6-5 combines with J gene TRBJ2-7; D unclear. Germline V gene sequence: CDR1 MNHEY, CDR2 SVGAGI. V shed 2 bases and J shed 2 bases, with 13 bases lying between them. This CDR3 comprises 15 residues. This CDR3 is CASSYQFARTYEQYF. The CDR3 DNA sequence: TGTGCCAGCAGTTACCAGTTCGCCAGAACCTACGAGCAGTACTTC.

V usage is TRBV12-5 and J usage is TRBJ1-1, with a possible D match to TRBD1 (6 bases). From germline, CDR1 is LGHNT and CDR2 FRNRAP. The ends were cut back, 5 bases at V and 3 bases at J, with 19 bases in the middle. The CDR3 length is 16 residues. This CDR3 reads CASGPRTAAGHTEAFF. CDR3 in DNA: TGTGCTAGTGGTCCCCGGACAGCGGCGGGCCACACTGAAGCTTTCTTT.

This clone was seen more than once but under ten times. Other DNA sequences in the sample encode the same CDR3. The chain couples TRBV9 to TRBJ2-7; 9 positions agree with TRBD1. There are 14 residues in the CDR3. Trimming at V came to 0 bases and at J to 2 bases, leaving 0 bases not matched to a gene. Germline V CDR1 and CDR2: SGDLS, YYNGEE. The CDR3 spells CASSVGQGAYEQYF. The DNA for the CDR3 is TGTGCCAGCAGCGTAGGACAGGGGGCCTACGAGCAGTACTTC.

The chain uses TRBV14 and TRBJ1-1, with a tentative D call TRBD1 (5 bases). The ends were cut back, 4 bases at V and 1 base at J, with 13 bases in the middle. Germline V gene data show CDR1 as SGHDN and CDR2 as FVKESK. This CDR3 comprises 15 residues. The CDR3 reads CASSPRGSRNTEAFF. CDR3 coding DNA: TGTGCCAGCAGCCCGCGGGGCAGTAGGAACACTGAAGCTTTCTTT.

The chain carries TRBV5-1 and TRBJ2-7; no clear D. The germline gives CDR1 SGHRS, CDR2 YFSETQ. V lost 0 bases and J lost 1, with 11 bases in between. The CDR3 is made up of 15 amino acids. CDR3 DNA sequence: TGCGCCAGCAGCTTGGGGCCCTCCCCTTCCTACGAGCAGTACTTC. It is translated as CASSLGPSPSYEQYF.

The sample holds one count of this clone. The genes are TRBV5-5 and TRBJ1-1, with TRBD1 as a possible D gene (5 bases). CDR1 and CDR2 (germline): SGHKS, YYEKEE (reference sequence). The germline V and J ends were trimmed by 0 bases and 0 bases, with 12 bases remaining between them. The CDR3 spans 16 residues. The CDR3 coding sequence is TGTGCCAGCAGCTTGGGCGGGGGAAGTGTGAACACTGAAGCTTTCTTT. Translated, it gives CASSLGGGSVNTEAFF.

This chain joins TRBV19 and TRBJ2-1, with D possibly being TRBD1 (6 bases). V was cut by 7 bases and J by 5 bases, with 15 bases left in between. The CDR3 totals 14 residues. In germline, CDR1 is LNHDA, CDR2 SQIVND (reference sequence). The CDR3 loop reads CASTRGGPHNEQFF. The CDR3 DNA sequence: TGTGCCAGTACCAGGGGCGGGCCCCACAATGAGCAGTTCTTC.

CDR3 protein: CASSKQGPEAFF. As DNA, the CDR3 is TGTGCCAGCAGCAAACAGGGGCCTGAAGCTTTCTTT. The chain links TRBV5-4 to TRBJ1-1; 7 nucleotides line up with TRBD1. Germline assignment: CDR1 SGHNT and CDR2 YYREEE (reference sequence). The CDR3 covers 12 residues. The trim removed 4 bases at V and 6 bases at J, leaving 3 bases unmatched.

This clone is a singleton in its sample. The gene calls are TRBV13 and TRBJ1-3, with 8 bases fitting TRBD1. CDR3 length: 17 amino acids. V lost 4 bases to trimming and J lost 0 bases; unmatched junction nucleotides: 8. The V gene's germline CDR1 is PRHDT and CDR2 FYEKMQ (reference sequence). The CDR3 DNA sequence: TGTGCCAGCAGCTCCGGACAGGGCCTACCCTCTGGAAACACCATATATTTT. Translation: CASSSGQGLPSGNTIYF.

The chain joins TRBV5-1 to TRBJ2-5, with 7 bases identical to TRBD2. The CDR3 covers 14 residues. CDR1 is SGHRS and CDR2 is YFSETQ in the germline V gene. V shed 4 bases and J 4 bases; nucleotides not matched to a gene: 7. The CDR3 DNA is TGCGCCAGCAGCCGAGCGGGACTCGGAGAGACCCAGTACTTC. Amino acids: CASSRAGLGETQYF.

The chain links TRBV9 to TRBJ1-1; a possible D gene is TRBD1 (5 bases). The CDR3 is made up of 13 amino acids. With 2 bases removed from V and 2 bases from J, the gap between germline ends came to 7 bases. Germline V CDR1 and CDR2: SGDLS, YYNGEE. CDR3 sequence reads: CASSVQGNTEAFF. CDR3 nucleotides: TGTGCCAGCAGCGTTCAGGGTAACACTGAAGCTTTCTTT. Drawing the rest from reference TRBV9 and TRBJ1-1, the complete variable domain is DSGVTQTPKHLITATGQRVTLRCSPRSGDLSVYWYQQSLDQGLQFLIQYYNGEERAKGNILERFSAQQFPDLHSELNLSSLELGDSALYFCASSVQGNTEAFFGQGTRLTVV.

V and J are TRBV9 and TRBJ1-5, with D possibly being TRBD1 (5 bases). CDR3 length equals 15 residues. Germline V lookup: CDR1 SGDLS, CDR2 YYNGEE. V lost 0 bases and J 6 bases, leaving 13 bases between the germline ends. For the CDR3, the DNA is TGTGCCAGCAGCGTAGGAGGGTTGGGGGGTCAGCCCCAGCATTTT. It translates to CASSVGGLGGQPQHF.

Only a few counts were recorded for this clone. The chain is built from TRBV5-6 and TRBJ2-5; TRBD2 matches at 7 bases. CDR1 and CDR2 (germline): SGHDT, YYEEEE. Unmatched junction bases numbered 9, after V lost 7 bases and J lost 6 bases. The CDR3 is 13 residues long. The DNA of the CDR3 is TGTGCCAGCGGGGAGCAGGGAGGGAAGACCCAGTACTTC. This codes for CASGEQGGKTQYF.